The clone carrying this T cell receptor (beta chain) appeared a single time. Sequencing was performed with immunoSEQ multiplex PCR; in TCRdb, only in-frame clones are kept and a portion is missing. Of about 270,000 clones listed, roughly 85% are singletons. This sample stems from a study of blood T cell repertoires in COVID-19. Sequenced input: PBMCs or T cells enriched from blood (not recorded which). The TCR was taken from a woman in her 50s with acute COVID-19.

Here the CDR3 reads CASSDPQGRGYTF. CDR3 in DNA: TGTGCCAGCAGCGATCCCCAGGGGCGTGGCTACACCTTC. The chain recombines TRBV6-5 with TRBJ1-2; D perhaps matches TRBD1 (6 bases). Germline assignment: CDR1 MNHEY and CDR2 SVGAGI. V lost 6 bases, J lost 7 bases, and 15 bases lay in between. This CDR3 has 13 amino acids.